A selection of T cell receptor beta chains follows, all from one sample in a study of T cell responses to AZD1222 COVID-19 vaccine. Libraries were prepared by immunoSEQ multiplex PCR; TCRdb keeps only in-frame clonotypes and omits some of them. The table lists more than 140,000 clones, around nine tenths of them singletons. The starting material was peripheral blood, obtained on day 0 of AZD1222 vaccination. Every receptor here comes from an adult in good health. Each CDR3 is given with its conserved first and last residue. The D gene is left open where the match is weak. The size entry is marked missing in some rows and otherwise reads once, few, many or a size class.

CDR3aa,CDR3nt,v_gene,abundance,d_gene,j_gene
CASGLILAGAPRGTGELFF,TGTGCTAGTGGTTTGATCCTAGCGGGAGCCCCGCGGGGCACCGGGGAGCTGTTTTTT,TRBV12-5,.,TRBD2,TRBJ2-2
CASSALNKRYEQYF,TGTGCCAGCAGCGCCCTAAATAAGCGGTACGAGCAGTACTTC,TRBV6-6,.,.,TRBJ2-7
CASSRLETYEQYF,TGTGCCAGCTCACGCCTTGAAACCTACGAGCAGTACTTC,TRBV18,.,.,TRBJ2-7
CASSLGTGGMTNEKLFF,TGCGCCAGCAGCTTGGGGACAGGGGGTATGACTAATGAAAAACTGTTTTTT,TRBV5-1,.,TRBD1,TRBJ1-4
CASSLEGLAVRSGELFF,TGTGCCAGCAGCTTAGAAGGACTAGCGGTACGCTCCGGGGAGCTGTTTTTT,TRBV7-6,.,TRBD2,TRBJ2-2
CASSEYGLAGGDTQYF,TGTGCCAGCAGTGAATATGGACTAGCGGGAGGGGATACGCAGTATTTT,TRBV2,.,TRBD2,TRBJ2-3
CASSPAGRATDTQYF,TGTGCCAGCAGTCCCGCGGGCAGGGCGACAGATACGCAGTATTTT,TRBV27,.,.,TRBJ2-3
CASRSGTGGTDTQYF,TGTGCCAGCAGATCCGGGACAGGGGGGACAGATACGCAGTATTTT,TRBV3-1/TRBV3-2,.,TRBD1,TRBJ2-3
CASRRAGQRITDTQYF,TGTGCCAGCAGGCGGGCGGGACAGAGGATCACAGATACGCAGTATTTT,TRBV27,.,.,TRBJ2-3
CASRGRDQPQHF,TGTGCCAGCAGGGGGCGGGATCAGCCCCAGCATTTT,TRBV2,.,.,TRBJ1-5
CASSPLDIDTEAFF,TGTGCCAGCTCACCCCTGGACATAGACACTGAAGCTTTCTTT,TRBV18,.,.,TRBJ1-1
CASSPPRQGDYEQYF,TGTGCCAGCAGCCCCCCGAGACAGGGAGACTACGAGCAGTACTTC,TRBV7-9,.,TRBD1,TRBJ2-7
CASSWAQDNQPQHF,TGTGCCAGCAGTTGGGCTCAGGATAATCAGCCCCAGCATTTT,TRBV6-6,.,.,TRBJ1-5
CASSQNRGRNEQFF,TGTGCCAGCAGCCAAAACCGGGGGAGAAATGAGCAGTTCTTC,TRBV3-1/TRBV3-2,.,.,TRBJ2-1
CASSSPGSSSSYEQYF,TGTGCCAGCAGCTCTCCAGGGAGTAGCTCATCCTACGAGCAGTACTTC,TRBV7-2,.,.,TRBJ2-7
CASSVLVRWRLFF,TGTGCCAGCAGCGTATTGGTTCGCTGGCGACTGTTTTTT,TRBV9,.,.,TRBJ1-4
CASSKSYQETQYF,TGTGCCAGCAGTAAATCGTACCAAGAGACCCAGTACTTC,TRBV11-2,.,.,TRBJ2-5
CASSLRRTSAFF,TGTGCCAGCAGTTTAAGACGGACGTCGGCGTTCTTC,TRBV28,.,.,TRBJ2-1
CASSSYPRDYGYTF,TGCGCCAGCAGCTCATATCCACGGGACTATGGCTACACCTTC,TRBV5-1,once,.,TRBJ1-2
CASSLAGGNTEAFF,TGTGCCAGCAGCTTGGCCGGGGGGAACACTGAAGCTTTCTTT,TRBV5-8,.,.,TRBJ1-1
CASTPGTGNQPQHF,TGTGCCAGTACCCCCGGGACAGGGAATCAGCCCCAGCATTTT,TRBV19,once,TRBD1,TRBJ1-5
CASSRMRRDEQYF,TGCGCCAGCAGCCGCATGCGGAGGGACGAGCAGTACTTC,TRBV4-1,.,.,TRBJ2-7
CASLTTSGELFF,TGTGCCAGCCTAACGACTAGCGGGGAGCTGTTTTTT,TRBV19,once,.,TRBJ2-2
CASTIGGGNYGYTF,TGTGCCAGCACCATAGGGGGGGGTAACTATGGCTACACCTTC,TRBV28,few,.,TRBJ1-2
CASSRGQGRETQYF,TGTGCCAGCAGCCGGGGACAGGGGCGGGAGACCCAGTACTTC,TRBV28,once,TRBD1,TRBJ2-5
CASTTPPDTEAFF,TGTGCCAGCACCACTCCTCCGGACACTGAAGCTTTCTTT,TRBV6-5,few,.,TRBJ1-1
CASSSLPGTSNEQFF,TGTGCCAGCAGTTCACTCCCAGGGACTAGCAATGAGCAGTTCTTC,TRBV6-2/TRBV6-3,.,TRBD2,TRBJ2-1
CASSPPDRAIHEQYF,TGTGCCAGCTCACCACCGGACAGGGCGATACACGAGCAGTACTTC,TRBV18,.,TRBD1,TRBJ2-7
CASSPRVDGSTDTQYF,TGTGCCAGCTCACCGAGAGTTGATGGCAGCACAGATACGCAGTATTTT,TRBV18,.,.,TRBJ2-3
CASSQGYQASYEQYF,TGCGCCAGCAGCCAAGGCTACCAGGCATCCTACGAGCAGTACTTC,TRBV4-1,.,.,TRBJ2-7
CASSLLANKNTGELFF,TGCGCCAGCAGCTTGTTAGCGAACAAAAACACCGGGGAGCTGTTTTTT,TRBV5-1,.,.,TRBJ2-2
CASSLSPSGIYEQYF,TGTGCCAGCAGTTTATCGCCTAGCGGGATCTACGAGCAGTACTTC,TRBV27,.,TRBD2,TRBJ2-7
CASSWDSSYNEQFF,TGTGCCAGCAGTTGGGACAGCTCCTACAATGAGCAGTTCTTC,TRBV28,.,TRBD1,TRBJ2-1
CASSLSRDEKLFF,TGTGCCAGCAGTCTTTCCAGGGATGAAAAACTGTTTTTT,TRBV6-5,.,.,TRBJ1-4
CASSFSGSAYEQYF,TGTGCCAGCAGTTTTTCAGGATCGGCTTACGAGCAGTACTTC,TRBV27,.,.,TRBJ2-7
CASSLGGDGYEQYF,TGTGCCAGCAGCTTGGGAGGGGACGGGTACGAGCAGTACTTC,TRBV5-6,few,.,TRBJ2-7
CASSGRDSGEEDYTF,TGTGCCAGCAGCGGACGGGACAGCGGAGAGGAGGACTACACCTTC,TRBV21-1,.,.,TRBJ1-2
CASSQDLFQHSTYEQYF,TGCGCCAGCAGCCAAGATTTATTTCAGCACAGCACCTACGAGCAGTACTTC,TRBV4-1,.,.,TRBJ2-7
CATSRGGTSGSTTNF,TGTGCCACCAGCAGAGGAGGGACTAGCGGGAGTACCACGAACTTC,TRBV15,.,TRBD2,TRBJ2-7
CASSTGRRNTGELFF,TGTGCCAGTAGTACCGGACGGAGAAACACCGGGGAGCTGTTTTTT,TRBV19,.,.,TRBJ2-2
CASSRNTIYF,TGTGCCAGCAGCAGAAACACCATATATTTT,TRBV2,.,.,TRBJ1-3
CASTGTANSPLHF,TGTGCCAGCACTGGGACGGCCAATTCACCCCTCCACTTT,TRBV27,few,.,TRBJ1-6
CASSAGTGDYEQYF,TGCGCCAGCAGCGCCGGGACAGGGGACTACGAGCAGTACTTC,TRBV5-1,.,TRBD1,TRBJ2-7
CASSLPDGRMNTEAFF,TGTGCCAGCAGTTTGCCGGACGGTCGGATGAACACTGAAGCTTTCTTT,TRBV28,.,.,TRBJ1-1
CASSESGATYNEQFF,TGTGCCAGCAGTGAGTCGGGGGCCACCTACAATGAGCAGTTCTTC,TRBV6-1,.,.,TRBJ2-1
CASSAGVDSNTEAFF,TGTGCCAGCAGCGCGGGGGTCGACTCGAACACTGAAGCTTTCTTT,TRBV9,.,.,TRBJ1-1
CASSLEGTGNYNEQFF,TGTGCCAGCAGTTTGGAAGGGACAGGGAACTACAATGAGCAGTTCTTC,TRBV27,.,TRBD1,TRBJ2-1
CASSVADRAHGYTF,TGTGCCAGCAGCGTAGCGGACAGGGCGCACGGCTACACCTTC,TRBV9,once,TRBD1,TRBJ1-2
CASSQYRVREQYF,TGTGCCAGCAGCCAATACAGGGTTCGGGAGCAGTACTTC,TRBV3-1/TRBV3-2,.,.,TRBJ2-7
CASSFEGRYEQYF,TGCGCCAGCAGCTTTGAGGGACGGTACGAGCAGTACTTC,TRBV5-1,.,.,TRBJ2-7
CASSSYNEQFF,TGTGCCAGCAGTTCCTACAATGAGCAGTTCTTC,TRBV28,.,.,TRBJ2-1
CSVEWRYGELFF,TGCAGCGTTGAATGGAGGTACGGGGAGCTGTTTTTT,TRBV29-1,.,.,TRBJ2-2
CASSLSGGRNGYTF,TGTGCCAGCAGTTTATCAGGGGGAAGGAATGGCTACACCTTC,TRBV28,.,TRBD1,TRBJ1-2
CASSSAMRQGLSYGYTF,TGTGCCAGCAGCTCAGCAATGAGACAGGGGTTAAGCTATGGCTACACCTTC,TRBV5-6,.,TRBD1,TRBJ1-2